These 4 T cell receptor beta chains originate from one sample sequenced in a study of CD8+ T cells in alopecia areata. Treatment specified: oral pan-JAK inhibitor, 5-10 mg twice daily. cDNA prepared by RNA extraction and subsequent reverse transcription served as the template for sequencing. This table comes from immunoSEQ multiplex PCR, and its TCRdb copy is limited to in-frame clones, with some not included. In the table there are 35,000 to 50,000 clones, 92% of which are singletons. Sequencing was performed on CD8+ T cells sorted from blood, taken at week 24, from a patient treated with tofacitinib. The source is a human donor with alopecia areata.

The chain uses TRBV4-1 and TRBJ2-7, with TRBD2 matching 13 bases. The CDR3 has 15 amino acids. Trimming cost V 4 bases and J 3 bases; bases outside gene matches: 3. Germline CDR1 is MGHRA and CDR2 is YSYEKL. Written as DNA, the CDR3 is TGCGCCAGCAGCCCCGGGACTAGCGGGGACTACGAGCAGTACTTC. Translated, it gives CASSPGTSGDYEQYF.

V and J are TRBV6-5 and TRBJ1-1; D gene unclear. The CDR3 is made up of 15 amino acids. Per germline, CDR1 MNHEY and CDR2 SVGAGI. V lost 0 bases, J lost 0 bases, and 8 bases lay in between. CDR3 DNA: TGTGCCAGCAGTTACTCCACAGATTTGAACACTGAAGCTTTCTTT. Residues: CASSYSTDLNTEAFF.

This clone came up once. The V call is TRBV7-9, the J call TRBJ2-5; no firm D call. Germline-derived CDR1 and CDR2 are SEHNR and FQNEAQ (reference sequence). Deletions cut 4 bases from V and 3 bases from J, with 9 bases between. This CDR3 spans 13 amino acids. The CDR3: CASSSPGEETQYF. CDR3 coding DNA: TGTGCCAGCAGCTCCCCCGGTGAAGAGACCCAGTACTTC.

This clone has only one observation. The CDR3 loop reads CASSTTGYTGELFF. CDR3 in DNA: TGTGCCAGCAGCACTACAGGGTACACCGGGGAGCTGTTTTTT. The V gene is TRBV6-5, the J gene TRBJ2-2, with D maybe TRBD1 (6 bases). The CDR3 extends over 14 amino acids. The germline V gene has CDR1 MNHEY and CDR2 SVGAGI. Trimming removed 6 bases from V and 3 bases from J, with 11 bases in between.